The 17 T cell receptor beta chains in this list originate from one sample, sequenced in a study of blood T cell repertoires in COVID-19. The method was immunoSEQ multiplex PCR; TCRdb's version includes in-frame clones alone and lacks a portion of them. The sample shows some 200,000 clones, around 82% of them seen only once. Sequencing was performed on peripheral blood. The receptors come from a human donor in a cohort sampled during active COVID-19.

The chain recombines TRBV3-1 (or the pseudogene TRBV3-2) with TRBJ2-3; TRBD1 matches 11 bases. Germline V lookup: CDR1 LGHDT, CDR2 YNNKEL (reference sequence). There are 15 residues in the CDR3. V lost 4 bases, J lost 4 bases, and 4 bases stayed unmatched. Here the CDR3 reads CASSRPGQGADTQYF. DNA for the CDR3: TGTGCCAGCAGCCGTCCGGGACAGGGGGCAGATACGCAGTATTTT.

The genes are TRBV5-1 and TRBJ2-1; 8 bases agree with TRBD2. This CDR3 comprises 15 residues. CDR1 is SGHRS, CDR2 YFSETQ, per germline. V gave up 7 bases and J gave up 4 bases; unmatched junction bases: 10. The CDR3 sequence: CASSLGSGNYNEQFF. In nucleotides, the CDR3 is TGCGCCAGCTCCTTGGGTAGCGGGAATTACAATGAGCAGTTCTTC.

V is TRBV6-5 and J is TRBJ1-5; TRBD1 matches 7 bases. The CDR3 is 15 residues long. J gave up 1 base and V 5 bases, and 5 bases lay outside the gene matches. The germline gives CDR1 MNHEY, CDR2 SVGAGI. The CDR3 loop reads CASSRDSWSNQPQHF. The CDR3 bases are TGTGCCAGCAGTCGGGACAGTTGGAGCAATCAGCCCCAGCATTTT.

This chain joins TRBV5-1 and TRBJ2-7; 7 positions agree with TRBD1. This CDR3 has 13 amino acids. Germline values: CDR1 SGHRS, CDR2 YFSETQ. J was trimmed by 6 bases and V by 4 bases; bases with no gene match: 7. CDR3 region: CASSVGYRGEQYF. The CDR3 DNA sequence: TGCGCCAGCAGCGTGGGTTACAGGGGCGAGCAGTACTTC.

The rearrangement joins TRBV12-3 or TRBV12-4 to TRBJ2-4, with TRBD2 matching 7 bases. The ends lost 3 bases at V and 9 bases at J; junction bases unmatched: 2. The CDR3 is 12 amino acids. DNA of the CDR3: TGTGCCAGCAGTTTGGGGGGGACCATTCAGTACTTC. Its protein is CASSLGGTIQYF.

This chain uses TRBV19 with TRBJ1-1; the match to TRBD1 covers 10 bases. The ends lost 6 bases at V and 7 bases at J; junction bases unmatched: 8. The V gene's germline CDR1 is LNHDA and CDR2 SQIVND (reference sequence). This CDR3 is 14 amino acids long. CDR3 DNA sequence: TGTGCCAGTAGGCTGACAGGGGGCGCGTATGAAGCTTTCTTT. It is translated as CASRLTGGAYEAFF.

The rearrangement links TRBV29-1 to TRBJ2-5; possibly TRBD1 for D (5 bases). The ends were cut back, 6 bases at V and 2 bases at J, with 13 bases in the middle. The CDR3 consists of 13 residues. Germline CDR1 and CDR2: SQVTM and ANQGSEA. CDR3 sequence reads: CSVELTVQETQYF. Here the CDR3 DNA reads TGCAGCGTAGAGCTGACAGTTCAAGAGACCCAGTACTTC.

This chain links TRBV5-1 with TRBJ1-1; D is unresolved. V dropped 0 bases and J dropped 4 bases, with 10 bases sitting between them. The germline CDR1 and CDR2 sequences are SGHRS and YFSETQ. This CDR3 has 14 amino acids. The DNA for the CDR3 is TGCGCCAGCAGCTTGGCGGGGATGGGCACTGAAGCTTTCTTT. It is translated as CASSLAGMGTEAFF.

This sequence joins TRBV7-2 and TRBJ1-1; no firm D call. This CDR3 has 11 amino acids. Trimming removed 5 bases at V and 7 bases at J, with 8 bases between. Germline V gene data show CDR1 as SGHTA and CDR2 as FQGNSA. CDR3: CASSQTSEAFF. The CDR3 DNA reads TGTGCCAGCAGCCAAACCAGTGAAGCTTTCTTT.

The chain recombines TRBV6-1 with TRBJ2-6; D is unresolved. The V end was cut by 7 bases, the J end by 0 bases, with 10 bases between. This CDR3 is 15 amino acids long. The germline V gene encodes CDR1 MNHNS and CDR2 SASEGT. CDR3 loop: CASITGYSGANVLTF. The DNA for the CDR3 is TGTGCCAGCATTACGGGTTACTCTGGGGCCAACGTCCTGACTTTC.

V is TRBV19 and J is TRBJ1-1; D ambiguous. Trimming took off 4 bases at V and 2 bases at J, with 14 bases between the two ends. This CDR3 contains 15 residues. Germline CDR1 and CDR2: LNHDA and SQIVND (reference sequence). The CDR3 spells CASSRERVGNTEAFF. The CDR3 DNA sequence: TGTGCCAGTAGTAGGGAGCGCGTAGGAAACACTGAAGCTTTCTTT. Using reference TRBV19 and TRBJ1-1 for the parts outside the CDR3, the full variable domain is DGGITQSPKYLFRKEGQNVTLSCEQNLNHDAMYWYRQDPGQGLRLIYYSQIVNDFQKGDIAEGYSVSREKKESFPLTVTSAQKNPTAFYLCASSRERVGNTEAFFGQGTRLTVV.

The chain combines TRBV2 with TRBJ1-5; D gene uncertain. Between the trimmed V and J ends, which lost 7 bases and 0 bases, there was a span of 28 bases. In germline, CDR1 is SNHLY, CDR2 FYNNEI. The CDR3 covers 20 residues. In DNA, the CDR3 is TGTGCCAGCATCGGACGTGTTGGACTCCTGGGTCGGTATAGCAATCAGCCCCAGCATTTT. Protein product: CASIGRVGLLGRYSNQPQHF.

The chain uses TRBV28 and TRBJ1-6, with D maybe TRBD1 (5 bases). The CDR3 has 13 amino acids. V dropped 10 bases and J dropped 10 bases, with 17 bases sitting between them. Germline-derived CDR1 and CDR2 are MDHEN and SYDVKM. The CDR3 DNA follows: TGTGCCACCACACGCGACAGAAACTCACCCCTCCACTTT. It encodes CATTRDRNSPLHF.

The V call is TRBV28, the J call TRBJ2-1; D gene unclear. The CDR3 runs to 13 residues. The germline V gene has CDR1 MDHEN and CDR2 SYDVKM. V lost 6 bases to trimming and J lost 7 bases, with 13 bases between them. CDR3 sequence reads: CASRSGGRNEQFF. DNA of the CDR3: TGTGCCAGCAGGTCCGGCGGCCGGAATGAGCAGTTCTTC.

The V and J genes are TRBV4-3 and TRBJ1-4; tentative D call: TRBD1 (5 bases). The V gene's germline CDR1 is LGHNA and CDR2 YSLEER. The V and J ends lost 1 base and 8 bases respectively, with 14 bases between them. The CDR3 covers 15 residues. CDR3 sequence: CASSQGQGVGEKLFF. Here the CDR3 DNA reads TGCGCCAGCAGCCAAGGACAAGGGGTAGGAGAAAAACTGTTTTTT.

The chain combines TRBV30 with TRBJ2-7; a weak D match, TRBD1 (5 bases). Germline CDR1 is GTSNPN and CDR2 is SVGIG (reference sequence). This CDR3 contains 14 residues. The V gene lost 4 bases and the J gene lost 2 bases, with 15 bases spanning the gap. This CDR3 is CAWTPGNLAYEQYF. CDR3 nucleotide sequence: TGTGCCTGGACCCCAGGGAACCTAGCCTACGAGCAGTACTTC.

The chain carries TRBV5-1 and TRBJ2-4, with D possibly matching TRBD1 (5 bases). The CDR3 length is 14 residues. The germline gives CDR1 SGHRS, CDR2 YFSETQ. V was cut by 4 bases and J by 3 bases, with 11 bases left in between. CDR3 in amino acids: CASSMTVGKNIQYF. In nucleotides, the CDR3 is TGCGCCAGCAGCATGACAGTCGGCAAAAACATTCAGTACTTC.